A selection of T cell receptor beta chains follows, all from one sample in a study of memory CD4+ T cells and cytomegalovirus serostatus. Data came from immunoSEQ multiplex PCR; TCRdb stores just in-frame clones and leaves some out. The data hold about 52,000 clones, with about 86% observed a single time. Sequenced sample: memory CD4+ T cells from blood. These receptors were taken from an adult in good health and CMV-seropositive. Both conserved end residues are part of each CDR3.

>TRBV11-2|TRBJ2-7
CASSRQFSSYEQYF
>TRBV7-3|TRBJ2-3
CASSLEGGGTDTQYF
>TRBV5-1|TRBJ2-7
CASSLGTLAGVEEQYF
>TRBV10-1|TRBJ1-5
CASRLQGGRTSNQPQHF
>TRBV11-1|TRBJ2-5
CASSFKRGWETQYF
>TRBV6-5|TRBJ2-7
CASSYTRDPVQYF
>TRBV27|TRBJ1-2
CASSFRGDRKTHGYTF
>TRBV2|TRBJ1-1
CASSEEHVFGTEAFF
>TRBV4-3|TRBJ1-1
CASSQDRGQGVGAFF
>TRBV6-1|TRBJ1-2
CASSADRDYGYTF
>TRBV14|TRBJ2-1
CASSQVNPYWGRNNEQFF
>TRBV7-9|TRBJ1-2
CASSLETWGYTF
>TRBV7-2|TRBJ1-1
CASSSGQLEAFF
>TRBV28|TRBJ2-7
CASTGSYEQYF
>TRBV28|TRBJ2-6
CASGISSGANVLTF
>TRBV11-2|TRBJ1-2
CASSPRQPYGYTF
>TRBV5-1|TRBJ2-3
CASSPPGEGAQYF
>TRBV7-8|TRBJ2-5
CASSSARQWYQETQYF
>TRBV6-6|TRBJ1-2
CASSYSGQGNGYTF
>TRBV9|TRBJ2-1
CASTPPDEQFF
>TRBV4-2|TRBJ2-1
CASSQERLSSYNEQFF
>TRBV6-6|TRBJ2-7
CASSYRAVDHEQYF
>TRBV9|TRBJ1-3
CASSGGGLSGNTIYF
>TRBV29-1|TRBJ2-3
CSVKTSGGPGDTQYF
>TRBV6-5|TRBJ1-2
CASSGQGGANYGYTF
>TRBV30|TRBJ1-4
CAWSRTGVVVRLFF
>TRBV7-8|TRBJ1-2
CASSDFGATGQGSSF
>TRBV10-1|TRBJ2-2
CASSEPGGSGELFF
>TRBV5-1|TRBJ2-7
CASSLTSGGSYEQYF
>TRBV6-1|TRBJ2-7
CATTAGSYEQYF
>TRBV25-1|TRBJ2-1
CASSKGGYNEQFF
>TRBV4-3|TRBJ2-2
CASSQEGGRGGTGELFF
>TRBV5-6|TRBJ1-2
CASSTLPPGRDRGGYTF
>TRBV6-5|TRBJ2-5
CASSLFHGETQYF
>TRBV7-2|TRBJ1-5
CASSLLGGRNQPQHF
>TRBV7-9|TRBJ2-1
CASSSQPRREGLDNEQFF
>TRBV18|TRBJ2-5
CASSRDRQETQYF
>TRBV11-2|TRBJ2-5
CASSLGGAGETQYF
>TRBV6-6|TRBJ2-1
CASSFREGEQFF
>TRBV7-9|TRBJ1-1
CASSLGGGTTEAFF
>TRBV4-1|TRBJ1-2
CASSQDTAPYGYTF
>TRBV29-1|TRBJ2-7
CSARDTPYEQYF
>TRBV6-5|TRBJ2-7
CASSRTASYSAEQYF
>TRBV7-6|TRBJ1-1
CASSMNMNTEAFF
>TRBV7-3|TRBJ2-1
CASSLMPSSYNEQFF
>TRBV30|TRBJ1-2
CASFIAGYTF
>TRBV5-1|TRBJ1-1
CASSATGSNTEAFF